This T cell receptor beta chain was documented in a study of blood T cell repertoires in COVID-19. How the authors handled the data: Nucleated cell counts were estimated from reference gene primer amplification. Some clones are missing from TCRdb's copy, which holds only in-frame ones; the method was immunoSEQ multiplex PCR. D and trimming come from the DNA, and the V and J calls and clone size come from that table. Of 200,000 or so clones in the sample, around 82% are singletons; the top ten hold less than 2.5%. CDR1 GTSNPN and CDR2 SVGIG come from the germline V gene (reference sequence). J was trimmed by 4 bases and V by 3 bases; bases with no gene match: 0. The CDR3 contains 13 residues.

Sequenced sample: peripheral blood. V usage is TRBV30 and J usage is TRBJ2-2, with 9 positions matching TRBD1. This TCR came from a woman in her fifties or sixties with acute or convalescent COVID-19. This chain's CDR3 is CAWRTGGTGELFF. The CDR3 DNA reads as TGTGCCTGGAGGACAGGGGGCACCGGGGAGCTGTTTTTT.